This T cell receptor (beta chain) was profiled in a study of Ad26.COV2.S vaccination and SARS-CoV-2 variants. Study-wide results and caveats: In TCR breadth and depth analyses, total T cell responses may have been underestimated. Vaccinated and placebo-treated recipients had similar non-spike TCR breadth. Ad26.COV2.S recipients had broader spike-specific TCRs (P = 0.0014).

V shed 5 bases, J shed 3 bases, and the junction held 16 bases outside the gene matches. CDR3 length equals 17 residues. Germline CDR1 and CDR2: SGHTS and YDEGEE. Turning to this clone: The antigen is undetermined.

The data were produced by immunoSEQ multiplex PCR, yet TCRdb's version contains in-frame clones alone and is incomplete. The repertoire includes 150,000 to 200,000 clones, roughly 89% of them detected once, and under 7.5% sits in the top ten. The sample was peripheral blood, taken after recovery from COVID-19. The V gene is TRBV5-8, the J gene TRBJ1-1, with 7 bases aligning to TRBD1. The TCR comes from a human donor who had recovered from COVID-19. CDR3 nucleotides: TGTGCCAGCAGAGCTGTCCGCGGGGCCCAGGGGGACACTGAAGCTTTCTTT. Translating gives CASRAVRGAQGDTEAFF.